This T cell receptor beta chain was observed in a study of blood T cell repertoires in COVID-19. Data came from immunoSEQ multiplex PCR; TCRdb stores just in-frame clones and leaves some out. The table records around 270,000 clones, about 91% of them present only once. CDR1 and CDR2 (germline): SGHRS, YFSETQ. V was pared by 0 bases and J by 3 bases, with 4 bases of the junction left unmatched. This CDR3 region has 16 residues. Sequenced sample: peripheral blood. This receptor was taken from a person aged 18 to 30 with COVID-19, enrolled during active disease. The V gene is TRBV5-1, the J gene TRBJ2-1; 9 positions agree with TRBD2. The CDR3: CASSLGASGIYNEQFF. In nucleotides, the CDR3 is TGCGCCAGCAGCTTGGGGGCTAGCGGGATCTACAATGAGCAGTTCTTC.